This passage covers 20 T cell receptor beta chains from one sample sequenced in a study of T cells in Graves' hyperthyroidism and ophthalmopathy. From RNA transcripts, TCR beta CDR3 regions were amplified. The primer set for the first-round RT-PCR of the TCR CDR3 was HTBI. TCRdb fed the multiplex PCR reads into MiXCR, producing one record per CDR3 protein. The table records about 400,000 distinct CDR3 sequences, over 12% of them present only once. The material sequenced was blood. These receptors were taken from a man aged 45-65 years with Graves' ophthalmopathy.

This clonotype was detected many times. The genes are TRBV5-1 and TRBJ1-4; D gene uncertain. Germline CDR1 SGHRS, CDR2 YFSETQ. The CDR3 runs 17 residues. Trimming removed 4 bases from V and 0 bases from J, with 16 bases in between. The CDR3: CASSEGTWGATNEKLFF. In DNA form, the CDR3 reads TGCGCCAGCAGCGAAGGTACATGGGGTGCAACTAATGAAAAACTGTTTTTT. The full variable domain, its missing parts supplied by reference TRBV5-1 and TRBJ1-4, is KAGVTQTPRYLIKTRGQQVTLSCSPISGHRSVSWYQQTPGQGLQFLFEYFSETQRNKGNFPGRFSGRQFSNSRSEMNVSTLELGDSALYLCASSEGTWGATNEKLFFGSGTQLSVL.

The V call is TRBV20-1, the J call TRBJ2-1, with D unresolved. Trimming shortened V by 3 bases and J by 8 bases, and 20 bases separated the two germline ends. CDR3 length equals 15 residues. Germline values: CDR1 DFQATT, CDR2 SNEGSKA (reference sequence). CDR3 coding DNA: TGCAGTGCTAGCAATCCTAGTTCCCCGAGCGATGAGCAGTTCTTC. Its translation is CSASNPSSPSDEQFF.

The rearrangement uses TRBV3-1 and TRBJ2-2; unclear D gene. There are 15 residues in the CDR3. Germline CDR1 and CDR2: LGHDT and YNNKEL (reference sequence). Between the trimmed V and J ends, which lost 7 bases and 5 bases, there was a span of 17 bases. In DNA form, the CDR3 reads TGTGCCAGCACCAACCCAAACTTCCGGACCGGGGAGCTGTTTTTT. Protein sequence: CASTNPNFRTGELFF.

This clonotype was counted between two and nine times. CDR3 protein: CASREGGSEAFF. CDR3 DNA: TGTGCCAGCAGAGAGGGAGGGTCTGAAGCTTTCTTT. The chain is built from TRBV6-1 and TRBJ1-1; D unresolved. Trimming pared 6 bases from V and 6 bases from J, leaving 11 bases between. There are 12 residues in the CDR3. Germline V gene data show CDR1 as MNHNS and CDR2 as SASEGT.

Only a few counts were recorded for this clonotype. This rearrangement joins TRBV14 to TRBJ2-3; D is ambiguous. The CDR3 totals 16 residues. Between the trimmed V and J ends, which lost 5 bases and 1 base, there was a span of 16 bases. The V gene's germline CDR1 is SGHDN and CDR2 FVKESK. Here the CDR3 reads CASSEGPRLGTDTQYF. The CDR3 DNA follows: TGTGCCAGCAGCGAAGGACCCCGGCTTGGCACAGATACGCAGTATTTT. Full variable domain (outside the CDR3, taken from reference TRBV14 and TRBJ2-3): EAGVTQFPSHSVIEKGQTVTLRCDPISGHDNLYWYRRVMGKEIKFLLHFVKESKQDESGMPNNRFLAERTGGTYSTLKVQPAELEDSGVYFCASSEGPRLGTDTQYFGPGTRLTVL.

This clonotype has at least ten counts. The chain couples TRBV19 to TRBJ1-3; D uncertain. The CDR3 is made up of 16 amino acids. V gave up 5 bases and J gave up 0 bases, with 14 bases separating them. Germline V gives CDR1 LNHDA, CDR2 SQIVND (reference sequence). CDR3 region: CASSGVAAGSGNTIYF. CDR3 sequence (DNA): TGTGCCAGTAGTGGGGTCGCAGCCGGCTCTGGAAACACCATATATTTT. The variable domain in full, completed from reference TRBV19 and TRBJ1-3, reads DGGITQSPKYLFRKEGQNVTLSCEQNLNHDAMYWYRQDPGQGLRLIYYSQIVNDFQKGDIAEGYSVSREKKESFPLTVTSAQKNPTAFYLCASSGVAAGSGNTIYFGEGSWLTVV.

There are many counts of this clonotype. The chain joins TRBV30 to TRBJ2-1; 11 nucleotides agree with TRBD2. The germline gives CDR1 GTSNPN, CDR2 SVGIG (reference sequence). V dropped 4 bases and J dropped 1; count of bases not matched to a gene: 3. This CDR3 contains 15 residues. CDR3 bases: TGTGCCTGGAATAGCGGGAGGGGTTCCTACAATGAGCAGTTCTTC. Amino acids: CAWNSGRGSYNEQFF.

The gene calls are TRBV10-2 and TRBJ2-1, with TRBD2 matching 7 bases. Germline values: CDR1 WSHSY, CDR2 SAAADI. V lost 0 bases, J lost 8 bases, and 4 bases stayed unmatched. The CDR3 spans 14 residues. The CDR3 sequence: CASSESGGSYEQFF. The CDR3 DNA follows: TGCGCCAGCAGTGAGTCGGGCGGGAGTTATGAGCAGTTCTTC.

This clonotype was seen a few times. The genes are TRBV7-9 and TRBJ2-7; 7 nucleotides line up with TRBD1. V was pared by 8 bases and J by 3 bases, with 28 bases of the junction left unmatched. Germline CDR1 SEHNR, CDR2 FQNEAQ (reference sequence). The CDR3 is made up of 20 amino acids. CDR3 in DNA: TGTGCCAGCGTTTGGGATACGAAACTACGAACCGGGACAGACATCTACGAGCAGTACTTC. It specifies CASVWDTKLRTGTDIYEQYF.

This clonotype was counted a few times. The V gene is TRBV14, the J gene TRBJ2-2, with 9 bases fitting TRBD2. The CDR3 extends over 15 amino acids. In germline, CDR1 is SGHDN, CDR2 FVKESK. J gave up 0 bases and V 7 bases, and 3 bases lay outside the gene matches. The CDR3 DNA sequence: TGTGCCAGCACGAGACTAGCGGCGAACACCGGGGAGCTGTTTTTT. Translating it yields CASTRLAANTGELFF.

Of note for this clonotype: A read error may be the cause here, since a much bigger clone is one base away. V is TRBV7-2 and J is TRBJ2-3, with D possibly TRBD1 on 6 matching bases. The V and J ends lost 2 bases and 10 bases respectively, with 25 bases between them. This CDR3 region has 17 residues. CDR1 is SGHTA and CDR2 is FQGNSA in the germline V gene. The CDR3 protein is CASSLWGWRQEPGAQYF. The CDR3 DNA follows: TGTGCCAGCAGCTTATGGGGGTGGCGACAGGAGCCTGGTGCGCAGTATTTT.

V is TRBV2 and J is TRBJ2-1; D not certain. Germline CDR1 and CDR2: SNHLY and FYNNEI. Trimming took 7 bases from V and 9 from J, leaving 22 bases between them. The length of the CDR3 is 15 residues. The chain's CDR3 is CASTPLGSLTGEQFF. The CDR3 coding sequence is TGTGCCAGCACCCCGTTGGGTAGCCTAACCGGTGAGCAGTTCTTC.

As to this clonotype: A read error may explain this, as a much larger clone is one base away. The chain links TRBV27 to TRBJ2-3, with D perhaps TRBD2 (5 bases). Trimming pared 4 bases from V and 3 bases from J, leaving 14 bases between. There are 15 residues in the CDR3. CDR1 and CDR2 from the germline V gene are MNHEY and SMNVEV (reference sequence). For the CDR3, the DNA is TGTGCCAGCAGTTCGCTAGCTCTTTCAACAGATACGCAGTATTTT. It codes for CASSSLALSTDTQYF.

The chain uses TRBV11-2 and TRBJ2-1; possible D gene TRBD2, 5 bases. V lost 9 bases and J lost 12, with 21 bases in between. Germline-derived CDR1 and CDR2 are SGHAT and FQNNGV. The CDR3 is 13 amino acids. CDR3 in DNA: TGTGCCAGTAGTCCCACTGACGGGGTTGGGCAGTTCTTC. Translated, it gives CASSPTDGVGQFF.

This clonotype has a count of ten or more. The chain joins TRBV10-2 to TRBJ1-3; D gene uncertain. The germline CDR1 and CDR2 sequences are WSHSY and SAAADI. Deletions cut 6 bases from V and 0 bases from J, with 12 bases between. The CDR3 is 15 amino acids. The DNA for the CDR3 is TGCGCCAGCAGCCGTGACACCCTCTCTGGAAACACCATATATTTT. Protein: CASSRDTLSGNTIYF.

In DNA, the CDR3 is TGTGCCAGTTTGCCAGCAGAATACACCGGGGAGCTGTTTTTT. This sequence encodes CASLPAEYTGELFF. The chain joins TRBV6-1 to TRBJ2-2; no clear D. Germline assignment: CDR1 MNHNS and CDR2 SASEGT. The CDR3 length is 14 residues. Trimming stripped 9 bases from V and 3 bases from J, with 14 bases between.

This clonotype was seen many times. This chain uses TRBV6-1 with TRBJ2-5; TRBD2 is a possible D gene (5 bases). Germline CDR1 is MNHNS and CDR2 is SASEGT. The V end was cut by 11 bases, the J end by 2 bases, with 15 bases between. The length of the CDR3 is 13 residues. In DNA form, the CDR3 reads TGTGCCCTCGGTAGGACTGATCAAGAGACCCAGTACTTC. This gives the protein CALGRTDQETQYF.

The chain uses TRBV5-1 and TRBJ2-1; 7 bases match TRBD1. Germline CDR1 is SGHRS and CDR2 is YFSETQ. V trimming: 4 bases; J trimming: 7 bases; junction bases outside the gene matches: 11. The CDR3 spans 15 residues. The CDR3 nucleotides are TGCGCCAGCAGCCAAGACAGGGTGTCGGGGAATGAGCAGTTCTTC. Amino acids: CASSQDRVSGNEQFF.

This clonotype has a count of ten or more. The DNA of the CDR3 is TGCAGCGTAACAGGGGGGGCTAAAGATACGCAGTATTTT. It specifies CSVTGGAKDTQYF. The chain uses TRBV29-1 and TRBJ2-3, with D perhaps matching TRBD1 (8 bases). Trimming took 6 bases from V and 5 from J, leaving 15 bases between them. The CDR3 length is 13 residues. Germline-derived CDR1 and CDR2 are SQVTM and ANQGSEA.

This clonotype has at least ten counts. The chain uses TRBV20-1 and TRBJ2-3; 9 positions match TRBD2. This CDR3 region has 15 residues. In germline, CDR1 is DFQATT, CDR2 SNEGSKA (reference sequence). The ends lost 6 bases at V and 2 bases at J; junction bases unmatched: 9. The DNA of the CDR3 is TGCAGTGCAACGCAACTAGCGGGTTTCACAGATACGCAGTATTTT. This sequence encodes CSATQLAGFTDTQYF.